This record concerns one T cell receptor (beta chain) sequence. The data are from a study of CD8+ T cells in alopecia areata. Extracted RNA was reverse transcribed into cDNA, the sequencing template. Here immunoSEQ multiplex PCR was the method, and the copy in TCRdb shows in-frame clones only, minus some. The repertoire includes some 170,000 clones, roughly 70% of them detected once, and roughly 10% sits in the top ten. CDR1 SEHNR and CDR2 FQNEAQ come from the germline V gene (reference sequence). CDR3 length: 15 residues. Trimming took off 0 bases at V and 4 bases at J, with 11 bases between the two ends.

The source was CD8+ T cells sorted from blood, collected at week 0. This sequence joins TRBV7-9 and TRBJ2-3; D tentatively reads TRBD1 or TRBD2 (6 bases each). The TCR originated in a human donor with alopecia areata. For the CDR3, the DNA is TGTGCCAGCAGCTTAGCGGGGGGCCGCGCAGATACGCAGTATTTT. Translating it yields CASSLAGGRADTQYF.